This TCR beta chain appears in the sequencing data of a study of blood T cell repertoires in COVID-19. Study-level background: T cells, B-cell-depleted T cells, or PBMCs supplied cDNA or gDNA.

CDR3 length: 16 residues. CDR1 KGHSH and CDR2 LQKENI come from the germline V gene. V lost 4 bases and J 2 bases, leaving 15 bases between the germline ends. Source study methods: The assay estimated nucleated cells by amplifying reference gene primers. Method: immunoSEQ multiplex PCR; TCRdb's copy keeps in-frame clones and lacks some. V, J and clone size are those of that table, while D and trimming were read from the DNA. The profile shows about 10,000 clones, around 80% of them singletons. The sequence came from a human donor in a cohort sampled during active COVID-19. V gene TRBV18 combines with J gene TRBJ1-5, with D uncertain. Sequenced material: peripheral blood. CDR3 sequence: CASSLRSGLGNQPQHF. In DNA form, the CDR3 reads TGTGCCAGCTCACTCAGAAGCGGGCTCGGCAATCAGCCCCAGCATTTT.